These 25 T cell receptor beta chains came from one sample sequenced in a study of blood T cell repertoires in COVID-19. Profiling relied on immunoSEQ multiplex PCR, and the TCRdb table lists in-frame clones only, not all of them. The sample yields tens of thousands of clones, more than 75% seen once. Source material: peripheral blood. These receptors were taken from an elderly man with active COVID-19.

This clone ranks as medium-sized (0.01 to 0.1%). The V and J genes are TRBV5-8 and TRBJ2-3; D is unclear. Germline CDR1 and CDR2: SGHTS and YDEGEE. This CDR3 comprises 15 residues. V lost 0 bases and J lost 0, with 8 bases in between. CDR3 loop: CASSLESDSTDTQYF. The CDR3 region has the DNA TGTGCCAGCAGCTTGGAATCAGATAGCACAGATACGCAGTATTTT.

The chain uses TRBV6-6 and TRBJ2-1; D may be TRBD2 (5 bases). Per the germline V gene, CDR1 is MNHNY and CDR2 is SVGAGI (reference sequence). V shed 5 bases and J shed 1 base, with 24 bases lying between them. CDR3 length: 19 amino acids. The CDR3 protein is CASSLYSSISLASYNEQFF. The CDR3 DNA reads TGTGCCAGCAGTCTTTACTCTAGCATCTCTTTAGCGTCCTACAATGAGCAGTTCTTC.

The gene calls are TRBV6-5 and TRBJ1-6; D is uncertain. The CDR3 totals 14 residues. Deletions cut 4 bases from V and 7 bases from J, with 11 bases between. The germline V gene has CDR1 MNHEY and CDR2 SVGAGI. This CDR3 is CASSSSLGNSPLHF. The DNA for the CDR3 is TGTGCCAGCAGTTCGAGCCTGGGCAATTCACCCCTCCACTTT.

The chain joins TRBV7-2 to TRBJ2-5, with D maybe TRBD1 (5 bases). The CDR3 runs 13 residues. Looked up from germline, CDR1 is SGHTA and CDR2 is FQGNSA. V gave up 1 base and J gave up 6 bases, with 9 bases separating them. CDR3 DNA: TGTGCCAGCAGCTTAGTGGGGCCCCAGACCCAGTACTTC. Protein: CASSLVGPQTQYF.

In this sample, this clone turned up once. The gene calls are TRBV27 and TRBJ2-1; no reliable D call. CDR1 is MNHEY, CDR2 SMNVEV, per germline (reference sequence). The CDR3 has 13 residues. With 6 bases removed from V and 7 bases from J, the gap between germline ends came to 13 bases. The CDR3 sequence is CASSQLNLNEQFF. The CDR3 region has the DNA TGTGCCAGCAGCCAACTTAATTTGAATGAGCAGTTCTTC.

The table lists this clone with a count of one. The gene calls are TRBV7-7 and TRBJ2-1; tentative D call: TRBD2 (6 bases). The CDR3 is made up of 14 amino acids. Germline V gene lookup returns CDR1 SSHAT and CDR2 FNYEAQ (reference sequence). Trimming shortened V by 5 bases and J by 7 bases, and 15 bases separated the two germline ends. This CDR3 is CASSPHGTSNEQFF. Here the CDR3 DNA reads TGTGCCAGCAGCCCTCACGGGACTTCTAATGAGCAGTTCTTC.

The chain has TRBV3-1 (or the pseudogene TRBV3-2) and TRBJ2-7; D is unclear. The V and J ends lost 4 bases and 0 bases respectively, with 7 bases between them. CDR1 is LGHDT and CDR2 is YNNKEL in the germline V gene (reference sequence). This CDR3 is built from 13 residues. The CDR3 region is CASSPRVSYEQYF. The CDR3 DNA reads TGTGCCAGCAGCCCTCGGGTCTCCTACGAGCAGTACTTC.

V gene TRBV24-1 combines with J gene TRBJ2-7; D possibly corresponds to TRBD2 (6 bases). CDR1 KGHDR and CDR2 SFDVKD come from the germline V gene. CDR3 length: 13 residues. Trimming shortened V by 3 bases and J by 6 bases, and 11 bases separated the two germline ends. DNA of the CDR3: TGTGCCACCAGTGATCCGGGGGTCGCCGAGCAGTACTTC. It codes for CATSDPGVAEQYF.

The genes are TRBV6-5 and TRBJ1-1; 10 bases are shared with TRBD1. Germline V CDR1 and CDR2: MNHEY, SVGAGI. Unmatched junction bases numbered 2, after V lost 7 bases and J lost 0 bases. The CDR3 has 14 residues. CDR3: CASMTGGMNTEAFF. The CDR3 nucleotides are TGTGCCAGCATGACAGGGGGCATGAACACTGAAGCTTTCTTT.

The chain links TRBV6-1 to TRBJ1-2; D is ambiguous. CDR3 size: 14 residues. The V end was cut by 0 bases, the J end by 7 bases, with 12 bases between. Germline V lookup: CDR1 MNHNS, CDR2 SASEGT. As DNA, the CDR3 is TGTGCCAGCAGTGAAGCGCTAGAGGGATCTGGCTACACCTTC. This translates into CASSEALEGSGYTF.

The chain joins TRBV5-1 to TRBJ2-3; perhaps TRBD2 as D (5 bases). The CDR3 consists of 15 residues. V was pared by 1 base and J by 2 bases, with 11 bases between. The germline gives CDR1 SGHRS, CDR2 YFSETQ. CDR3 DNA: TGCGCCAGCAGCTTGTCCGGGATCAACACAGATACGCAGTATTTT. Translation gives CASSLSGINTDTQYF.

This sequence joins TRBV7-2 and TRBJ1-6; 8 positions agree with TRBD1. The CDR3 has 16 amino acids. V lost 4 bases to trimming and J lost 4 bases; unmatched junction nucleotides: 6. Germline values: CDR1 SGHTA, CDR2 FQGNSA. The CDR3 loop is CASSSSGQGYNSPLHF. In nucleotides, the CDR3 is TGTGCCAGCAGCTCTAGCGGACAGGGTTATAATTCACCCCTCCACTTT.

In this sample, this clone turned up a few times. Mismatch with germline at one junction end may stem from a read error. The CDR3 region is CASSLSGQVSSYEQYF. The CDR3 region has the DNA TGTGCCAGCAGTCTATCGGGACAGGTGAGCTCCTACGAGCAGTACTTC. This chain links TRBV27 with TRBJ2-7, with 8 bases that match TRBD1. Germline loops: CDR1 MNHEY, CDR2 SMNVEV (reference sequence). The CDR3 is 16 amino acids.

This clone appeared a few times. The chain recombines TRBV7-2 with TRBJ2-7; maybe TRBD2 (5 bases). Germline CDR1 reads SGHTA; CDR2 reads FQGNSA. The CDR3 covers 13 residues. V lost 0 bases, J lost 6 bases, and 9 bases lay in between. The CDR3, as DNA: TGTGCCAGCAGCTTAGCGAGGGAGTTCGAGCAGTACTTC. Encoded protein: CASSLAREFEQYF. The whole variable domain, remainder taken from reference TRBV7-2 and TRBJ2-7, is GAGVSQSPSNKVTEKGKDVELRCDPISGHTALYWYRQSLGQGLEFLIYFQGNSAPDKSGLPSDRFSAERTGGSVSTLTIQRTQQEDSAVYLCASSLAREFEQYFGPGTRLTVT.

The CDR3 DNA follows: TGTGCCAGCACAGATGCCAACGCCGGGGAGCTGTTTTTT. Amino acids: CASTDANAGELFF. The chain employs TRBV6-5 and TRBJ2-2; D is uncertain. V was clipped by 7 bases and J by 6 bases, with 12 bases between them. Germline V gives CDR1 MNHEY, CDR2 SVGAGI. The CDR3 has 13 residues.

In DNA, the CDR3 is TGTGCCAGCAGTTTACGGTATAGCGGGGGGCTGTGGTACTTC. This sequence encodes CASSLRYSGGLWYF. This sequence joins TRBV27 and TRBJ2-5; 10 positions agree with TRBD2. The CDR3 consists of 14 residues. The V segment lost 2 bases and the J segment 13 bases; nucleotides outside the gene matches: 10. Germline V gene lookup returns CDR1 MNHEY and CDR2 SMNVEV (reference sequence).

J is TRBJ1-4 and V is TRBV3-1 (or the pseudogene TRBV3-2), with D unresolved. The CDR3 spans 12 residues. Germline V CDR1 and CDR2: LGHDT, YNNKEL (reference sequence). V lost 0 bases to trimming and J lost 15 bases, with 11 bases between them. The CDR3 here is CASSQDGWSLFF. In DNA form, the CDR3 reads TGTGCCAGCAGCCAAGATGGATGGAGCTTGTTTTTT.

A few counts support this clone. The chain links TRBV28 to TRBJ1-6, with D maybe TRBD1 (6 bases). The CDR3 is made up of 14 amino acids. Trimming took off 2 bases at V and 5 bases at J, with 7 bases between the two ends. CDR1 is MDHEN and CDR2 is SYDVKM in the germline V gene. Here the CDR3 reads CASSLHRDNSPLHF. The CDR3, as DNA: TGTGCCAGCAGTTTACACAGGGATAATTCACCCCTCCACTTT.

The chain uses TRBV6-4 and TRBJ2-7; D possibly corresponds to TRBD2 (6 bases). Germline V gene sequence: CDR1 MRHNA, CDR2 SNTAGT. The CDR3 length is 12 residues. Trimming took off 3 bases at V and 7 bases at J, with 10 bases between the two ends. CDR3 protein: CASSEYGREQYF. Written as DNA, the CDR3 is TGTGCCAGCAGTGAGTATGGGAGGGAGCAGTACTTC.

The DNA of the CDR3 is TGTGCCATCAGTGCGCGGGGGGGAGAGACCCAGTACTTC. Amino acid sequence: CAISARGGETQYF. V gene TRBV10-3 combines with J gene TRBJ2-5, with TRBD2 matching over 9 bases. J lost 4 bases, V lost 4 bases, and 1 base had no gene match. The CDR3 loop spans 13 amino acids. Germline lookup yields CDR1 ENHRY and CDR2 SYGVKD.

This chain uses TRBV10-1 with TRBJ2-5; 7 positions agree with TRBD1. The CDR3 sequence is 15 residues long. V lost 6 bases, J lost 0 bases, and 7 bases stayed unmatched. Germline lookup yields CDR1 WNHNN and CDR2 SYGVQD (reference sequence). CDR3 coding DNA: TGCGCCAGCAGCCCGGGACAGACGAACCAAGAGACCCAGTACTTC. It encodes CASSPGQTNQETQYF.

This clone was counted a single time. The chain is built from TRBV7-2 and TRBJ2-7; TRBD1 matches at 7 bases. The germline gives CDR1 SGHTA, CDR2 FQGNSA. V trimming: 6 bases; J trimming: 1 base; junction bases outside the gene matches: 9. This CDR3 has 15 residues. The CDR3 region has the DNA TGTGCCAGCAGTCCCACGACAGGGAGTTCCTACGAGCAGTACTTC. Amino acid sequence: CASSPTTGSSYEQYF. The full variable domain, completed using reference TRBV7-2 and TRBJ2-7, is GAGVSQSPSNKVTEKGKDVELRCDPISGHTALYWYRQSLGQGLEFLIYFQGNSAPDKSGLPSDRFSAERTGGSVSTLTIQRTQQEDSAVYLCASSPTTGSSYEQYFGPGTRLTVT.

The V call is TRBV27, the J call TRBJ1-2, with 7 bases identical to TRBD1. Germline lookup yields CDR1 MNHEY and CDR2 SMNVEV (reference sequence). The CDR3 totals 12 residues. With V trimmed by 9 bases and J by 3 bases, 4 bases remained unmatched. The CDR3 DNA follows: TGTGCCAGTCGACAGGGTGACTATGGCTACACCTTC. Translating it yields CASRQGDYGYTF.

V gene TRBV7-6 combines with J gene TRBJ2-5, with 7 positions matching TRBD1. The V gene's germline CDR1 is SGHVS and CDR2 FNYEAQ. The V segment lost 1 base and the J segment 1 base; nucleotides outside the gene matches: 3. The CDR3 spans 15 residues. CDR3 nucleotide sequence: TGTGCCAGCAGCTTAGAACAGGGGCTCCAAGAGACCCAGTACTTC. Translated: CASSLEQGLQETQYF.

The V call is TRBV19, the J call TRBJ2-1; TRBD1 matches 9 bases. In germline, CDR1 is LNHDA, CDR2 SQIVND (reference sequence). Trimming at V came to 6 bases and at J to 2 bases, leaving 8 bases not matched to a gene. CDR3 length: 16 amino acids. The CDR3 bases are TGTGCCAGTAGGGGACAGGGCCGACAAACCTACAATGAGCAGTTCTTC. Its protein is CASRGQGRQTYNEQFF.